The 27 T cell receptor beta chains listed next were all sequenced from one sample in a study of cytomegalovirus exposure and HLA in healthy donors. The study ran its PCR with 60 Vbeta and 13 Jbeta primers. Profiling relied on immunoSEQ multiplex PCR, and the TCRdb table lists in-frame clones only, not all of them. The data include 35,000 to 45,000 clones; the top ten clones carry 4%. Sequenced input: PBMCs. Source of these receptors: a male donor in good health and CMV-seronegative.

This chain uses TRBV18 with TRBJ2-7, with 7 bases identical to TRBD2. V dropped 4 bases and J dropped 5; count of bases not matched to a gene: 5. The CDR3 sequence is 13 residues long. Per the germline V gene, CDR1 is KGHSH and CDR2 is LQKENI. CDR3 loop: CASSRGRDDEQYF. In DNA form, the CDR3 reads TGTGCCAGCTCACGGGGGAGGGACGACGAGCAGTACTTC.

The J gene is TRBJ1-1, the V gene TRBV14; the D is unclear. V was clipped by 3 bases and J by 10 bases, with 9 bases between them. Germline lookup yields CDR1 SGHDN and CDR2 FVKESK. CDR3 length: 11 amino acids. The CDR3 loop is CASSHAGAAFF. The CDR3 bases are TGTGCCAGCAGCCACGCAGGCGCAGCTTTCTTT.

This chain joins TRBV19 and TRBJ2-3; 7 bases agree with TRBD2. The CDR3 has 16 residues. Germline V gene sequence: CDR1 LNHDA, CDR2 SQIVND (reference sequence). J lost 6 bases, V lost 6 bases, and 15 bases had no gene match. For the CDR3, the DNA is TGTGCCAGTAGACCCAATATGGCTGGGGGGGTCGATACGCAGTATTTT. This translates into CASRPNMAGGVDTQYF.

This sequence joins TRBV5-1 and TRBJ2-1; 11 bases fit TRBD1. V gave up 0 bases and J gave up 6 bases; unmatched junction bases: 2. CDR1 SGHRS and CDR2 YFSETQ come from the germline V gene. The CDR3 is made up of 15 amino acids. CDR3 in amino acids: CASSLGTGGRNEQFF. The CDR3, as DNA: TGCGCCAGCAGCTTGGGGACAGGGGGCCGCAATGAGCAGTTCTTC.

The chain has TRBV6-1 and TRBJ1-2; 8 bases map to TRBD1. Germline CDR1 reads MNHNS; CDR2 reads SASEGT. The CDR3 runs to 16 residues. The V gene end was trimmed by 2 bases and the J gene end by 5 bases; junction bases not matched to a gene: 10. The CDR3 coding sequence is TGTGCCAGCAGTGAATTATGGACAGGGAATAGATATGGCTACACCTTC. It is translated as CASSELWTGNRYGYTF.

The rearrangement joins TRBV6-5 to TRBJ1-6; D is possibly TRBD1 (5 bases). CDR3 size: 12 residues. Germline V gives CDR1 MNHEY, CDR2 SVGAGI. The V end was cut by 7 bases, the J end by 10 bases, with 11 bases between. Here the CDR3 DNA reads TGTGCCAGCAAGGGGCTTGGGTCACCCCTCCACTTT. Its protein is CASKGLGSPLHF.

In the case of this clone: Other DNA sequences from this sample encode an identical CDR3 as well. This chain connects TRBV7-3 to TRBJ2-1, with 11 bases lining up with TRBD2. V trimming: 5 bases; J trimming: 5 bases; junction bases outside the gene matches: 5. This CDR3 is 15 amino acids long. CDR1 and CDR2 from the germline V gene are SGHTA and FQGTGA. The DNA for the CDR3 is TGTGCCAGCAGCCTTACTAGCGGGGGAAACAATGAGCAGTTCTTC. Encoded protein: CASSLTSGGNNEQFF.

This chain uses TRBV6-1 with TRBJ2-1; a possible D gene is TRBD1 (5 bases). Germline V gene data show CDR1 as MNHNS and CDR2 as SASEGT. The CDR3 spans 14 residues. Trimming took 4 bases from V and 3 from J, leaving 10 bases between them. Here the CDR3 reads CASSGTRGYNEQFF. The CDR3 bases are TGTGCCAGCAGTGGTACAAGGGGCTACAATGAGCAGTTCTTC.

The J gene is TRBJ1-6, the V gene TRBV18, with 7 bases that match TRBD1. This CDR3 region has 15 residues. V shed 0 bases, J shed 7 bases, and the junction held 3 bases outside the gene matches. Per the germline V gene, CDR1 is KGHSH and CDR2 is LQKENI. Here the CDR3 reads CASSPPTGKNSPLHF. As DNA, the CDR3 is TGTGCCAGCTCACCACCGACAGGGAAGAATTCACCCCTCCACTTT.

This CDR3 reads CASTPRGAVETQYF. CDR3 coding DNA: TGTGCCAGCACCCCGCGGGGGGCCGTAGAGACCCAGTACTTC. This chain links TRBV6-5 with TRBJ2-5; 8 positions match TRBD2. Trimming took 7 bases from V and 4 from J; bases not matched to a gene: 8. Germline V gives CDR1 MNHEY, CDR2 SVGAGI. The CDR3 spans 14 residues.

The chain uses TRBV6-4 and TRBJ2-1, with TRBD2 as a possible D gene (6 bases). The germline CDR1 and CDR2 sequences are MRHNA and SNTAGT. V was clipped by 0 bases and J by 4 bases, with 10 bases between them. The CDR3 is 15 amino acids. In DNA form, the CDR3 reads TGTGCCAGCAGTGACTCGAGACTAGATTACAATGAGCAGTTCTTC. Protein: CASSDSRLDYNEQFF.

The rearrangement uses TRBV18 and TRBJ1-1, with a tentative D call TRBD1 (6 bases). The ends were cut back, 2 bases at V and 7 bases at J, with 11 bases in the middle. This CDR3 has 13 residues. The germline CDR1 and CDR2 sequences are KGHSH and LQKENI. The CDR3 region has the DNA TGTGCCAGCTCACCAGACAGGACCATTGAAGCTTTCTTT. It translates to CASSPDRTIEAFF.

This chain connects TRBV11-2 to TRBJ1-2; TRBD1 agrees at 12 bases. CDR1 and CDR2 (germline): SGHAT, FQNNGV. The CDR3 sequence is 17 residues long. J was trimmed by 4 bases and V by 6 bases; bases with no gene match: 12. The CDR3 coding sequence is TGTGCCAGCAGTCGGACCGGGACAGGGGGCCAGATCTATGGCTACACCTTC. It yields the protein CASSRTGTGGQIYGYTF. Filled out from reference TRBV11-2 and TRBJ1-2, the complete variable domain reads EAGVAQSPRYKIIEKRQSVAFWCNPISGHATLYWYQQILGQGPKLLIQFQNNGVVDDSQLPKDRFSAERLKGVDSTLKIQPAKLEDSAVYLCASSRTGTGGQIYGYTFGSGTRLTVV.

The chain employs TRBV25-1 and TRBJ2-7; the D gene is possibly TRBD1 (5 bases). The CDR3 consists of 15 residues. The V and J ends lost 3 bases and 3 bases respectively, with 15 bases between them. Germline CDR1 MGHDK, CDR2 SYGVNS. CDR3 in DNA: TGTGCCAGCAGTGACCTACGTACTGACAGCTACGAGCAGTACTTC. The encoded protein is CASSDLRTDSYEQYF.

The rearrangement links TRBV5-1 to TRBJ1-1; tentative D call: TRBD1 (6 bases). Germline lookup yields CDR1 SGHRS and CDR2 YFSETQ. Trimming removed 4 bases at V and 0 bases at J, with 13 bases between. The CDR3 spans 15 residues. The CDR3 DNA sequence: TGCGCCAGCAGCCCAAGGACAGAGCTGAACACTGAAGCTTTCTTT. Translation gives CASSPRTELNTEAFF.

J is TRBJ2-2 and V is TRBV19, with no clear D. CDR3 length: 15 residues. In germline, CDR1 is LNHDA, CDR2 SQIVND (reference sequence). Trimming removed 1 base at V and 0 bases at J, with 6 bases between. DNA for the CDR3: TGTGCCAGTAGTATAGTTCCTGCGAACACCGGGGAGCTGTTTTTT. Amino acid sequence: CASSIVPANTGELFF.

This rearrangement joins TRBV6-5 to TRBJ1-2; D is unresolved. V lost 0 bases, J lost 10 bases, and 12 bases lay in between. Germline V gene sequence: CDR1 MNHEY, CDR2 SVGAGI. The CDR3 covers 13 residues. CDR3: CASSYSRLWAYTF. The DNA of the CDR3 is TGTGCCAGCAGTTACTCACGTCTCTGGGCCTACACCTTC.

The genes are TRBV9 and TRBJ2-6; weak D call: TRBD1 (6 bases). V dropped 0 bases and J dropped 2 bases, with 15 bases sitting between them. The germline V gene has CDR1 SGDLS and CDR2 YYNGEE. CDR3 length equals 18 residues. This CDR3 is CASSVGGRGVTGANVLTF. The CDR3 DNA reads TGTGCCAGCAGCGTAGGAGGCAGGGGCGTGACTGGGGCCAACGTCCTGACTTTC.

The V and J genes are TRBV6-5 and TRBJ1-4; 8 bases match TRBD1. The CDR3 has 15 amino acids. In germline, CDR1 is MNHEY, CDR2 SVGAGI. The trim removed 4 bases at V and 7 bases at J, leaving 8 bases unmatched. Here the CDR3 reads CASSSWTGSGEKLFF. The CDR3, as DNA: TGTGCCAGCAGTTCCTGGACAGGGTCTGGTGAAAAACTGTTTTTT.

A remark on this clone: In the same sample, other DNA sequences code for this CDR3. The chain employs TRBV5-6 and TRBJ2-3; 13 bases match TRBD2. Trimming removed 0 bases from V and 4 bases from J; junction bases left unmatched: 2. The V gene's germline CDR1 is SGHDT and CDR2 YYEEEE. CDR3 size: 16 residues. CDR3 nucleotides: TGTGCCAGCAGCTTGGGGACTAGCGGGGGTTCAGATACGCAGTATTTT. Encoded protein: CASSLGTSGGSDTQYF.

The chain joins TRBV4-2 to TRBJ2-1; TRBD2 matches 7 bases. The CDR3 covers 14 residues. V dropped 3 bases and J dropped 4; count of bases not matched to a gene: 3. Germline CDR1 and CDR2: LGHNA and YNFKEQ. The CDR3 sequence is CASSQREGYNEQFF. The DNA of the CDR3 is TGTGCCAGCAGCCAGAGGGAGGGATACAATGAGCAGTTCTTC.

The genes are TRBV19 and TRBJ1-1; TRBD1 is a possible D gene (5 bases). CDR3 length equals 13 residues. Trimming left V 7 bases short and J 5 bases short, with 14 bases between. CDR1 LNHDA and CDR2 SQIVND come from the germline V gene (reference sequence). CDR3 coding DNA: TGTGCCAGTAACTCGTGGGAGGGGACTGAAGCTTTCTTT. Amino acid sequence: CASNSWEGTEAFF.

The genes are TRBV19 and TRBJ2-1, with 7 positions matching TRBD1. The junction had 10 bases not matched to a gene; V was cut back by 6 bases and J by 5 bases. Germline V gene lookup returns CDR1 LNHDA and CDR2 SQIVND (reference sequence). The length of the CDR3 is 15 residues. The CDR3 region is CASRPTGNGDNEQFF. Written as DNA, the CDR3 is TGTGCCAGTAGGCCGACAGGGAACGGAGACAATGAGCAGTTCTTC.

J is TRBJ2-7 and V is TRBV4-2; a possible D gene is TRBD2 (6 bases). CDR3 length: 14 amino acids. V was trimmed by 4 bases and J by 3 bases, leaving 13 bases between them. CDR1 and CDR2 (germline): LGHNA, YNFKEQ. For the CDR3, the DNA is TGTGCCAGCAGCCCGCGGGGAAATCGCTACGAGCAGTACTTC. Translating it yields CASSPRGNRYEQYF.

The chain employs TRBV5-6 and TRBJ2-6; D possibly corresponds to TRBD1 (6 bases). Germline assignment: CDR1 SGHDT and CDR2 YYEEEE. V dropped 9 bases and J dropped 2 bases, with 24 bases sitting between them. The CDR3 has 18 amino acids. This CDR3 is CATNMGTSLGAGANVLTF. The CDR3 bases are TGTGCCACCAACATGGGGACATCCCTGGGGGCTGGGGCCAACGTCCTGACTTTC. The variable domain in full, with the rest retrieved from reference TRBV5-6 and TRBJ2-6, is DAGVTQSPTHLIKTRGQQVTLRCSPKSGHDTVSWYQQALGQGPQFIFQYYEEEERQRGNFPDRFSGHQFPNYSSELNVNALLLGDSALYLCATNMGTSLGAGANVLTFGAGSRLTVL.

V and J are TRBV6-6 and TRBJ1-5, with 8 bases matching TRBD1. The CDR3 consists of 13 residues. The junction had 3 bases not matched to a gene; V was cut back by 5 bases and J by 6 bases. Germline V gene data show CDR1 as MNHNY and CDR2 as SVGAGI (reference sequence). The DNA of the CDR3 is TGTGCCAGCAGTCCTCAGGGGGCTCAGCCCCAGCATTTT. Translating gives CASSPQGAQPQHF.

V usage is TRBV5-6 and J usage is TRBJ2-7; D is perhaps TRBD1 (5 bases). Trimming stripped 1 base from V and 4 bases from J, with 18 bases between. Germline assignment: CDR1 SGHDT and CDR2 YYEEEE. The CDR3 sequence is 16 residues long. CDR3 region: CASSLTAGGHVYEQYF. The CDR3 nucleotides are TGTGCCAGCAGCTTGACTGCTGGCGGACACGTGTACGAGCAGTACTTC.